A single sample gave rise to the 2 T cell receptor delta chains below, sequenced in a study of DNA immune sequencing with unique molecular identifiers. A 32-plex genomic DNA assay used primers for all 8 TRDV and 4 TRDJ genes. In approximately 3 barcoding PCR cycles, molecules received a 12-nucleotide UMI, then adapter PCR followed. TCRdb reanalysed the multiplex PCR reads with CATT. The profile shows approximately 1,900 delta-chain clones, about 6.3% of them singletons. Input material: gamma-delta T cells from buffy coat blood. The receptors come from a human donor in good health.

In its sample, this clone ranks as medium-sized. The chain employs TRDV2 and TRDJ1; 11 bases fit TRDD3. There are 15 residues in the CDR3. V lost 9 bases, J lost 9 bases, and 17 bases stayed unmatched. CDR1 is GEAIGNYY and CDR2 is EKD in the germline V gene. The CDR3 loop is CAEPVLGDKGGELIF. The CDR3 DNA reads as TGTGCCGAACCGGTACTGGGGGATAAGGGAGGGGAACTCATCTTT.

This clone was picked up a small number of times. This likely stems from a read error, as it lies one base from a far larger clone. The sample has other DNA sequences that encode this CDR3 too. The chain couples TRDV2 to TRDJ1; 10 bases are shared with TRDD3. The CDR3 runs 20 residues. V lost 0 bases, J lost 8 bases, and 23 bases stayed unmatched. Germline CDR1 and CDR2: GEAIGNYY and EKD. CDR3 bases: TGTGCCTGTGACACCGTTTCCACAGACTGGGGGATGAAGGGGGACGGAAAACTCATCTTT. Residues: CACDTVSTDWGMKGDGKLIF.